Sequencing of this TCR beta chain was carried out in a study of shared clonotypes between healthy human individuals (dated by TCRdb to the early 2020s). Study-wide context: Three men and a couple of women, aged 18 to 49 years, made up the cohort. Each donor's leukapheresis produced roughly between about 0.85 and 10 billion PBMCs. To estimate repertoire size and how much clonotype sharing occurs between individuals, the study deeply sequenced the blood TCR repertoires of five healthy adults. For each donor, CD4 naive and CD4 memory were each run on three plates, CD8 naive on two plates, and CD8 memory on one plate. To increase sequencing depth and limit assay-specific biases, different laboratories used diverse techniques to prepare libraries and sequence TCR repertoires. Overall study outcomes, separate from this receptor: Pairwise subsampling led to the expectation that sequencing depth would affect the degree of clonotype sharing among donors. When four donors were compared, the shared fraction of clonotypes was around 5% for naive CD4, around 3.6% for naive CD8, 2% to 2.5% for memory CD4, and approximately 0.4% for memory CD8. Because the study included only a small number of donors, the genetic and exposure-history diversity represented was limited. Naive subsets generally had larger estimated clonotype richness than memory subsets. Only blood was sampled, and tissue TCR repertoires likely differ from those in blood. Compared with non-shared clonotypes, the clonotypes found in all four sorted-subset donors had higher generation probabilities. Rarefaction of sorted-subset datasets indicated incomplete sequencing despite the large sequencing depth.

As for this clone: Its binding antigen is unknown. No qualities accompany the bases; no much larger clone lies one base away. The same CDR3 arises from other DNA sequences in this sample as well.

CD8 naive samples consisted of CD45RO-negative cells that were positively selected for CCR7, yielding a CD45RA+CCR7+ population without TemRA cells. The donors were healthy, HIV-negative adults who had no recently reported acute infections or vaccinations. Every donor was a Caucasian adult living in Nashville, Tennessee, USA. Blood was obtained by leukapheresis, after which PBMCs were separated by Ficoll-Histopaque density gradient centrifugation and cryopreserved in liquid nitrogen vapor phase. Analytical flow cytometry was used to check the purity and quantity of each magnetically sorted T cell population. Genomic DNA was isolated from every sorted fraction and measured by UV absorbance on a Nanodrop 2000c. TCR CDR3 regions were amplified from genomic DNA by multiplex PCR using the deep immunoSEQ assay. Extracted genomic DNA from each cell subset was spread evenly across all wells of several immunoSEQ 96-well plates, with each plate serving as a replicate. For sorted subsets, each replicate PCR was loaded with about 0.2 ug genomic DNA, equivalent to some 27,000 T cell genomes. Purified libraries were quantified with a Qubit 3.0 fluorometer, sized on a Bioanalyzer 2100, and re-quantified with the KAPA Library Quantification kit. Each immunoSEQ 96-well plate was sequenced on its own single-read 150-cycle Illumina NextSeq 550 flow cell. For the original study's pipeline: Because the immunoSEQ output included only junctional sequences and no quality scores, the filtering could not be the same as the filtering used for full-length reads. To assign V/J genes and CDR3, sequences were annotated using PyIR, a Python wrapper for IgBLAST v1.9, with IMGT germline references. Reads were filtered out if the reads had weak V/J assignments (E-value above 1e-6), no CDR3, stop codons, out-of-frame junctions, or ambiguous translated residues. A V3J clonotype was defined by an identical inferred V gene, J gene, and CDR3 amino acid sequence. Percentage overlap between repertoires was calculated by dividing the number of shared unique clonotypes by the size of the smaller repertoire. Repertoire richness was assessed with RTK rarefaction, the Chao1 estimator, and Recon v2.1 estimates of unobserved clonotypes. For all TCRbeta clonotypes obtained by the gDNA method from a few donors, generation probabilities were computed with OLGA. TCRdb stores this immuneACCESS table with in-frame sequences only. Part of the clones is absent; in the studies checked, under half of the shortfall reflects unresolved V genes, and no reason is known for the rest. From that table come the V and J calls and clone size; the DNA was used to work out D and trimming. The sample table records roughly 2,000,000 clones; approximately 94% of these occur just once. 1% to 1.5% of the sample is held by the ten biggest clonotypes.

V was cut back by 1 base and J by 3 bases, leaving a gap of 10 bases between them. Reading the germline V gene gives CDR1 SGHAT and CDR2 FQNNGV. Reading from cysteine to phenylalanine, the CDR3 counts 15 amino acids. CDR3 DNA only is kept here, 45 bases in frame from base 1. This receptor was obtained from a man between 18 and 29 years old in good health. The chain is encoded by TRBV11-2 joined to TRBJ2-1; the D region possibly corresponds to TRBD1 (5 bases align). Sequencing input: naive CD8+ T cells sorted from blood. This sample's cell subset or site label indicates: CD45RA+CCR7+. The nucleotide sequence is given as TGTGCCAGCAGCTTAGGTCAGGGCAACTACAATGAGCAGTTCTTC. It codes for CASSLGQGNYNEQFF.